This entry lists 7 T cell receptor beta chains sequenced from one sample in a study of monozygotic twins with inflammatory bowel disease. TCRdb reprocessed the 5' RACE reads; each CDR3 protein has one entry and no DNA is given. The sample has over 200,000 distinct CDR3 sequences, and its top ten clones hold approximately 1.6%. Sequenced: blood. These receptors were collected from a human donor with ulcerative colitis or Crohn's disease, or a healthy co-twin of an affected twin (not recorded which).

V gene TRBV19 combines with J gene TRBJ1-2. Germline V CDR1 and CDR2: LNHDA, SQIVND (reference sequence). The CDR3 is made up of 14 amino acids. CDR3 protein: CASSIGRPPRGYTF.

This chain links TRBV5-1 with TRBJ2-1; TCRdb proposes TRBD1, but this gene call is untestable without DNA. From germline, CDR1 is SGHRS and CDR2 YFSETQ. The CDR3 is 14 residues long. This CDR3 is CASSLNAGGNEQFF.

The rearrangement uses TRBV5-1 and TRBJ2-7. CDR1 is SGHRS and CDR2 is YFSETQ in the germline V gene. This CDR3 contains 14 residues. CDR3: CASSLAEPPYEQYF.

The J gene is TRBJ1-2, the V gene TRBV20-1. The CDR3 sequence is 13 residues long. CDR1 and CDR2 from the germline V gene are DFQATT and SNEGSKA (reference sequence). The CDR3 loop is CSVEREGTKGYTF.

The chain recombines TRBV7-3 with TRBJ2-6. This CDR3 has 14 residues. Germline values: CDR1 SGHTA, CDR2 FQGTGA. The CDR3 is CASSLSLGANVLTF.

The chain links TRBV5-5 to TRBJ2-1; without DNA, the TCRdb call of TRBD1 cannot be checked. Germline loops: CDR1 SGHKS, CDR2 YYEKEE (reference sequence). There are 15 residues in the CDR3. The CDR3 is CASSLGGGTHNEQFF.

The chain joins TRBV5-1 to TRBJ2-5; TCRdb returns TRBD2, unconfirmable since there is no DNA. CDR1 is SGHRS and CDR2 is YFSETQ in the germline V gene. The CDR3 is made up of 15 amino acids. CDR3: CASSLRSGGPETQYF.